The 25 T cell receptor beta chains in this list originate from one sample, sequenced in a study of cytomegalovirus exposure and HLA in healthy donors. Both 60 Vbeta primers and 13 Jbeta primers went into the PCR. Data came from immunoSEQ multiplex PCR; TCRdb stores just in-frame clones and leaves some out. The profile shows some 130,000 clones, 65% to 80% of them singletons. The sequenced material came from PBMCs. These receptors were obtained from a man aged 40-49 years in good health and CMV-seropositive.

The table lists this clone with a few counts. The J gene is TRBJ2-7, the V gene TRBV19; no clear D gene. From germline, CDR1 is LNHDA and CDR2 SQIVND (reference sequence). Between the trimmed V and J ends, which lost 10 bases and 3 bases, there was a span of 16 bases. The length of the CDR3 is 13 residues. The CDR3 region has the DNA TGTGCCAATCGAGAGACTCTAAGCTACGAGCAGTACTTC. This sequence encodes CANRETLSYEQYF. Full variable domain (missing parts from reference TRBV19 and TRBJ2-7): DGGITQSPKYLFRKEGQNVTLSCEQNLNHDAMYWYRQDPGQGLRLIYYSQIVNDFQKGDIAEGYSVSREKKESFPLTVTSAQKNPTAFYLCANRETLSYEQYFGPGTRLTVT.

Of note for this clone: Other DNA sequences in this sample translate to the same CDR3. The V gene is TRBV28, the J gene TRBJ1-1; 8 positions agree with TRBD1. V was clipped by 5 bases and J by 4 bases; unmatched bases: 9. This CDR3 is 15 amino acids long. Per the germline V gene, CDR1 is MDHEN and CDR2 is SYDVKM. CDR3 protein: CASSTTGVSGTEAFF. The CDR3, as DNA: TGTGCCAGCAGTACGACAGGGGTAAGCGGCACTGAAGCTTTCTTT.

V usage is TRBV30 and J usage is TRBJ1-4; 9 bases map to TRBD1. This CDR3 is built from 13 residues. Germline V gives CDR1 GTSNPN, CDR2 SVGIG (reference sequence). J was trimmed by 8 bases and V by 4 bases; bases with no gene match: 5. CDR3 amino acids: CAWTGTGREKLFF. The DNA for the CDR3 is TGTGCCTGGACTGGGACAGGGCGGGAAAAACTGTTTTTT.

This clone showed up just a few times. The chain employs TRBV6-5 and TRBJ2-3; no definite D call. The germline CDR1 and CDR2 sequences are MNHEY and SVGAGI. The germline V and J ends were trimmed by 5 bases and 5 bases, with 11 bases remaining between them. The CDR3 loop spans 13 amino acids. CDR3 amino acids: CASSATGLDTQYF. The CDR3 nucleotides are TGTGCCAGCAGTGCGACTGGATTAGATACGCAGTATTTT.

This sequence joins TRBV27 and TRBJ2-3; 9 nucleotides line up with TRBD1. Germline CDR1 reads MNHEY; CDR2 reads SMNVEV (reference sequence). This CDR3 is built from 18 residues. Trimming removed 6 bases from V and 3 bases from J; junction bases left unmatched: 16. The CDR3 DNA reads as TGTGCCAGCAGCCCTATAGGTTACAGGGGGCCTCTGACAGATACGCAGTATTTT. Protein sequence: CASSPIGYRGPLTDTQYF.

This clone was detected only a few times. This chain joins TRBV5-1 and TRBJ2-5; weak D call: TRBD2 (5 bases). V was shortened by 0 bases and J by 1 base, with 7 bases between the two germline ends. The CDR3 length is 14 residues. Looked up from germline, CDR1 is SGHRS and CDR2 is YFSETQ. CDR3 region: CASSLGAGQETQYF. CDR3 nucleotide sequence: TGCGCCAGCAGCTTGGGGGCGGGCCAAGAGACCCAGTACTTC.

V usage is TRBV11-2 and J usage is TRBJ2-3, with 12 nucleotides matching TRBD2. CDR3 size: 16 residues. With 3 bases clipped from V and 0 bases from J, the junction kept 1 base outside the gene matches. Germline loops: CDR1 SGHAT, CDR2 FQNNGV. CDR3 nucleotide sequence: TGTGCCAGCAGCTTGGGGACTAGCGGGAGCACAGATACGCAGTATTTT. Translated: CASSLGTSGSTDTQYF.

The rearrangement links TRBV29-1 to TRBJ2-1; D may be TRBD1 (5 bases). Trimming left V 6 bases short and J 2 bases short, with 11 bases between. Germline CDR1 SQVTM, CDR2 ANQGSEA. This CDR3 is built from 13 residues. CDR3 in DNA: TGCAGCGTGTATAGGGGAACCTACAATGAGCAGTTCTTC. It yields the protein CSVYRGTYNEQFF.

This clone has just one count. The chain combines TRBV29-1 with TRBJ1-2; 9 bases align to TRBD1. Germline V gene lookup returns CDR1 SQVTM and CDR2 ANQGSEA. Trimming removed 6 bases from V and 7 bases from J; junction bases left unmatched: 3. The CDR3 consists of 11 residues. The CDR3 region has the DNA TGCAGCGTGGGACAGGGCGTTGGCTACACCTTC. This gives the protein CSVGQGVGYTF.

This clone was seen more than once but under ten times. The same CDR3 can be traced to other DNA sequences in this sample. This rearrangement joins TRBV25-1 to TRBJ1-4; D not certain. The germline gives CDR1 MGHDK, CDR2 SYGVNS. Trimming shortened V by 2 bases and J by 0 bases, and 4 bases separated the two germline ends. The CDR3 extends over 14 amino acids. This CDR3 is CASSEQATNEKLFF. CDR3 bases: TGTGCCAGCAGTGAACAGGCAACTAATGAAAAACTGTTTTTT.

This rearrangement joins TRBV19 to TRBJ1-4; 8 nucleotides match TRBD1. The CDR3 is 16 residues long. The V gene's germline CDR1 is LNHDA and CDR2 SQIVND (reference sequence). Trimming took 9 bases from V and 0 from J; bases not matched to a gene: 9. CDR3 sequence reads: CASTNPGGPTNEKLFF. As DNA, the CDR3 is TGTGCCAGCACCAATCCAGGGGGCCCAACTAATGAAAAACTGTTTTTT.

For the CDR3, the DNA is TGTGCCAGCAGCCTCAGGCAGAATCAGCCCCAGCATTTT. This gives the protein CASSLRQNQPQHF. This chain uses TRBV2 with TRBJ1-5; D is uncertain. Germline V CDR1 and CDR2: SNHLY, FYNNEI. V lost 6 bases, J lost 4 bases, and 10 bases lay in between. The CDR3 runs to 13 residues. The whole variable domain, remainder taken from reference TRBV2 and TRBJ1-5, is EPEVTQTPSHQVTQMGQEVILRCVPISNHLYFYWYRQILGQKVEFLVSFYNNEISEKSEIFDDQFSVERPDGSNFTLKIRSTKLEDSAMYFCASSLRQNQPQHFGDGTRLSIL.

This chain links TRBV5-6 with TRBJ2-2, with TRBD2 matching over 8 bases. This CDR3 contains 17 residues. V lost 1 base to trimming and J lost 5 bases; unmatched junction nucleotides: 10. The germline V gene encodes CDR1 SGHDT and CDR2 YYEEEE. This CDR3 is CASSLRVAGLGTGELFF. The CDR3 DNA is TGTGCCAGCAGCTTGCGTGTAGCGGGACTGGGTACCGGGGAGCTGTTTTTT.

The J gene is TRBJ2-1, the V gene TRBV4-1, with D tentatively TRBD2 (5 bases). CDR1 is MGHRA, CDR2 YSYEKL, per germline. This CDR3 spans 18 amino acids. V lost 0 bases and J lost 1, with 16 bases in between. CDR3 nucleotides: TGCGCCAGCAGCCAAGAGGCCCGGACTCACGATTCCTACAATGAGCAGTTCTTC. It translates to CASSQEARTHDSYNEQFF.

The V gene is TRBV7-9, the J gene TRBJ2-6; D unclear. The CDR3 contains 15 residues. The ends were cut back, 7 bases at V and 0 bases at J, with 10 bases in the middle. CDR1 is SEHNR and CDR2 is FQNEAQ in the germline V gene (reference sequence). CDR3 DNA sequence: TGTGCCAGCACCCTGACGGGCTCTGGGGCCAACGTCCTGACTTTC. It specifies CASTLTGSGANVLTF.

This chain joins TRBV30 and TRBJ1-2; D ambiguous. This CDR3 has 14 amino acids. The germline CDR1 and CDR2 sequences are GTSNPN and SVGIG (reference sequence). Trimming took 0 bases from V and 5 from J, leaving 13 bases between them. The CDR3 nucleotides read TGTGCCTGGAGTGTAGGACGGAGGCTTTATGGCTACACCTTC. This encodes CAWSVGRRLYGYTF.

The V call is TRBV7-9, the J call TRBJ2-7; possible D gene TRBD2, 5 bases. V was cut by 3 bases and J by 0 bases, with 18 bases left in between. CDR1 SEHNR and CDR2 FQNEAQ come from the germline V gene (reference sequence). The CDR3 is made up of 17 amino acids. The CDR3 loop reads CASSFTRRAKSSYEQYF. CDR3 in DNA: TGTGCCAGCAGCTTCACCCGGCGGGCTAAGAGCTCCTACGAGCAGTACTTC.

The CDR3 nucleotides read TGTGCCAGCTCACCTTCATCCTTCGGACAAACTGAAGCTTTCTTT. As protein: CASSPSSFGQTEAFF. The chain is built from TRBV18 and TRBJ1-1, with D maybe TRBD1 (5 bases). CDR1 is KGHSH, CDR2 LQKENI, per germline. Trimming stripped 3 bases from V and 5 bases from J, with 16 bases between. This CDR3 has 15 amino acids.

This chain's CDR3 is CASKVATGVSYNEQFF. CDR3 nucleotides: TGCGCCAGCAAGGTGGCGACGGGAGTTTCCTACAATGAGCAGTTCTTC. The rearrangement links TRBV5-1 to TRBJ2-1; perhaps TRBD2 as D (6 bases). The CDR3 is 16 amino acids. V was cut by 6 bases and J by 1 base, with 17 bases left in between. From germline, CDR1 is SGHRS and CDR2 YFSETQ.

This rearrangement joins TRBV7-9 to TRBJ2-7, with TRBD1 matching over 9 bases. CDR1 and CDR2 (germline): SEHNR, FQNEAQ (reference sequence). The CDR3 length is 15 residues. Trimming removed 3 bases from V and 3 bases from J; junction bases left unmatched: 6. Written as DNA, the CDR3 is TGTGCCAGCAGCTTCGGACAGGGGAATTTCTACGAGCAGTACTTC. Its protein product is CASSFGQGNFYEQYF.

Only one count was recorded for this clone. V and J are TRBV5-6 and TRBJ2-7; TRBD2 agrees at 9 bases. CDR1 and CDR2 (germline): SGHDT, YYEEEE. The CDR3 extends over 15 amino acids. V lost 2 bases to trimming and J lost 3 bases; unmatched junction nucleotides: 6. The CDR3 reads CASSFRLADRYEQYF. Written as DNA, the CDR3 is TGTGCCAGCAGCTTCCGACTAGCGGATCGCTACGAGCAGTACTTC.

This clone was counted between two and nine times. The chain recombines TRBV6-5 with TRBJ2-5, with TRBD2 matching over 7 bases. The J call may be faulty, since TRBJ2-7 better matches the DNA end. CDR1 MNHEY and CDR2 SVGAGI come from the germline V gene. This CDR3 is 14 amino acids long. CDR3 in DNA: TGTGCCAGCAGTCGTAGCGGGCCCGCCAACGAGCAGTACTTC. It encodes CASSRSGPANEQYF.

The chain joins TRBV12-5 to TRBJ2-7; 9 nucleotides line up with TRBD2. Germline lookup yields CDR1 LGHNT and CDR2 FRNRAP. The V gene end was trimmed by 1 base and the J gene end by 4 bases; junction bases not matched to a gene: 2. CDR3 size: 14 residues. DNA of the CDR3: TGTGCTAGTGGTTTGGGCGGGAGGGCTTACGAGCAGTACTTC. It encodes CASGLGGRAYEQYF.

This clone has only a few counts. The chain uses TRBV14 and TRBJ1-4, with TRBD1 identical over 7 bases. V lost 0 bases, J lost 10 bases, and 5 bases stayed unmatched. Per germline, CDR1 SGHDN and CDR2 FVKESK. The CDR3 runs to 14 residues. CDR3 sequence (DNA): TGTGCCAGCAGCCAAGATCGGACAGGACTAAAACTGTTTTTT. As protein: CASSQDRTGLKLFF. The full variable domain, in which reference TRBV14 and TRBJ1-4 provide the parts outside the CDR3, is EAGVTQFPSHSVIEKGQTVTLRCDPISGHDNLYWYRRVMGKEIKFLLHFVKESKQDESGMPNNRFLAERTGGTYSTLKVQPAELEDSGVYFCASSQDRTGLKLFFGSGTQLSVL.

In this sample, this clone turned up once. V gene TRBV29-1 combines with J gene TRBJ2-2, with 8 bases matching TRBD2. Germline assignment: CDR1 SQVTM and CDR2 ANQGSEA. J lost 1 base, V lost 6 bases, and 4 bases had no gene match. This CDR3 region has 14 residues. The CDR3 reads CSVAGGGNTGELFF. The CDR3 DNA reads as TGCAGCGTAGCCGGGGGGGGGAACACCGGGGAGCTGTTTTTT.